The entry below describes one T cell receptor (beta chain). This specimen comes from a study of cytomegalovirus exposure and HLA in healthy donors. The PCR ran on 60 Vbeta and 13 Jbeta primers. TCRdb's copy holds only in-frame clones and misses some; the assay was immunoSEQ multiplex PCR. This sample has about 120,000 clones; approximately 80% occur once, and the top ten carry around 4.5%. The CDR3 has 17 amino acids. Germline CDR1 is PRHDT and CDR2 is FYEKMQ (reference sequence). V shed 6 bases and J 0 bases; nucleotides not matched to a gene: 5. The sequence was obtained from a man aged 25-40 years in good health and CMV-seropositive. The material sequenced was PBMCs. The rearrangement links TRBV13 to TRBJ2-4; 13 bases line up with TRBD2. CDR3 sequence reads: CASRKGLAGLAKNIQYF. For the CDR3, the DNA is TGTGCCAGCAGGAAGGGACTAGCGGGGTTAGCCAAAAACATTCAGTACTTC.